Each of the 25 T cell receptor beta chains below was sequenced from the same sample in a study of cytomegalovirus exposure and HLA in healthy donors. Sequenced by immunoSEQ multiplex PCR; TCRdb stores in-frame clones only, minus some. Of a few hundred thousand clones in the sample, 75% to 90% were seen once. Specimen: PBMCs. The receptor source for this set is a woman aged 18-30 years in good health and CMV-seronegative.

This clone turned up a few times. This chain uses TRBV6-6 with TRBJ1-2; D might be TRBD1 (6 bases). This CDR3 region has 12 residues. Germline V lookup: CDR1 MNHNY, CDR2 SVGAGI (reference sequence). The V and J ends lost 4 bases and 8 bases respectively, with 11 bases between them. CDR3 sequence: CASSSRDMGYTF. CDR3 DNA: TGTGCCAGCAGTTCCCGGGACATGGGCTACACCTTC.

The chain combines TRBV2 with TRBJ1-1, with D perhaps matching TRBD1 (6 bases). Trimming pared 2 bases from V and 0 bases from J, leaving 10 bases between. CDR3 length: 15 amino acids. Germline CDR1 is SNHLY and CDR2 is FYNNEI. CDR3 nucleotide sequence: TGTGCCAGCAGTGAACAGGGGCAGATGAACACTGAAGCTTTCTTT. It encodes CASSEQGQMNTEAFF.

The genes are TRBV13 and TRBJ2-7; 8 nucleotides line up with TRBD1. Germline-derived CDR1 and CDR2 are PRHDT and FYEKMQ (reference sequence). This CDR3 region has 15 residues. The V gene end was trimmed by 0 bases and the J gene end by 0 bases; junction bases not matched to a gene: 1. CDR3 protein: CASSLGQGDSYEQYF. The CDR3, as DNA: TGTGCCAGCAGCTTAGGACAGGGGGACTCCTACGAGCAGTACTTC.

This sequence joins TRBV14 and TRBJ2-1; the match to TRBD2 covers 9 bases. J lost 0 bases, V lost 4 bases, and 16 bases had no gene match. CDR3 length equals 20 residues. Germline loops: CDR1 SGHDN, CDR2 FVKESK. The chain's CDR3 is CASSLRLLRLADSSYNEQFF. For the CDR3, the DNA is TGTGCCAGCAGCCTTCGTCTTTTAAGACTAGCGGATAGCTCCTACAATGAGCAGTTCTTC.

V gene TRBV4-3 combines with J gene TRBJ1-2; D is perhaps TRBD1 (6 bases). Germline V gene sequence: CDR1 LGHNA, CDR2 YSLEER. Deletions cut 0 bases from V and 8 bases from J, with 10 bases between. This CDR3 is built from 13 residues. The CDR3 reads CASSQDRGGGYTF. The CDR3 DNA reads TGCGCCAGCAGCCAAGATAGGGGGGGAGGCTACACCTTC.

The chain has TRBV2 and TRBJ2-1; TRBD2 matches 13 bases. CDR3 length: 16 amino acids. J gave up 6 bases and V 7 bases, and 9 bases lay outside the gene matches. Germline CDR1 reads SNHLY; CDR2 reads FYNNEI. The CDR3 sequence: CASNNGLAGVGNEQFF. In DNA, the CDR3 is TGTGCCAGCAACAACGGACTAGCGGGAGTGGGCAATGAGCAGTTCTTC.

In its sample, this clone was seen a few times. The chain uses TRBV18 and TRBJ2-7; 11 bases agree with TRBD1. The CDR3 is 13 amino acids. CDR1 KGHSH and CDR2 LQKENI come from the germline V gene. The V gene end was trimmed by 2 bases and the J gene end by 12 bases; junction bases not matched to a gene: 6. For the CDR3, the DNA is TGTGCCAGCTCACCAGGGACAGGGGGTTGGTTGTACTTC. Protein sequence: CASSPGTGGWLYF. The entire variable domain, with the rest obtained from reference TRBV18 and TRBJ2-7, is as follows: NAGVMQNPRHLVRRRGQEARLRCSPMKGHSHVYWYRQLPEEGLKFMVYLQKENIIDESGMPKERFSAEFPKEGPSILRIQQVVRGDSAAYFCASSPGTGGWLYFGPGTRLTVT.

There are a few counts of this clone. This sequence joins TRBV4-2 and TRBJ1-2; possible D gene TRBD1, 5 bases. CDR1 LGHNA and CDR2 YNFKEQ come from the germline V gene. This CDR3 comprises 15 residues. The V end was cut by 1 base, the J end by 0 bases, with 9 bases between. This chain's CDR3 is CASSQVAGTNYGYTF. The CDR3, as DNA: TGTGCCAGCAGCCAAGTGGCAGGGACTAACTATGGCTACACCTTC.

This chain joins TRBV5-1 and TRBJ1-5; 10 bases are shared with TRBD1. CDR3 length equals 16 residues. V lost 0 bases, J lost 6 bases, and 6 bases stayed unmatched. Germline CDR1 SGHRS, CDR2 YFSETQ. As DNA, the CDR3 is TGCGCCAGCAGCTTGGACGGGGGGACAGGGGTTCAGCCCCAGCATTTT. Translating gives CASSLDGGTGVQPQHF.

The chain joins TRBV27 to TRBJ2-2; TRBD2 matches at 7 bases. The CDR3 covers 15 residues. Per the germline V gene, CDR1 is MNHEY and CDR2 is SMNVEV (reference sequence). V lost 6 bases, J lost 0 bases, and 4 bases stayed unmatched. CDR3 region: CASRRSGANTGELFF. The CDR3 DNA follows: TGTGCCAGCAGGCGGAGCGGGGCGAACACCGGGGAGCTGTTTTTT.

This chain links TRBV6-5 with TRBJ1-2; tentatively, D is TRBD1 (5 bases). Germline CDR1 reads MNHEY; CDR2 reads SVGAGI. The CDR3 contains 16 residues. Trimming took 0 bases from V and 2 from J, leaving 13 bases between them. The CDR3 sequence: CASSYSMWDLNYGYTF. In DNA form, the CDR3 reads TGTGCCAGCAGTTACTCGATGTGGGACTTAAACTATGGCTACACCTTC.

This chain uses TRBV11-3 with TRBJ2-3; 14 nucleotides line up with TRBD2. The V and J ends lost 4 bases and 4 bases, in that order; junction bases with no gene match: 1. The CDR3 runs to 15 residues. Germline CDR1 and CDR2: SGHNT and YENEEA. The CDR3 DNA reads as TGTGCCAGCAGCTCGGGACTAGCGGGAGCAGATACGCAGTATTTT. Translation: CASSSGLAGADTQYF.

The chain couples TRBV19 to TRBJ2-2; 8 positions match TRBD1. The CDR3 loop spans 15 amino acids. V trimming: 7 bases; J trimming: 4 bases; junction bases outside the gene matches: 8. Germline CDR1 reads LNHDA; CDR2 reads SQIVND (reference sequence). The DNA for the CDR3 is TGTGCCAGTACTCCCCGGACAGGGCGCACCGGGGAGCTGTTTTTT. Its translation is CASTPRTGRTGELFF.

This chain joins TRBV10-3 and TRBJ1-1; 9 nucleotides align to TRBD1. This CDR3 is 14 amino acids long. Germline CDR1 reads ENHRY; CDR2 reads SYGVKD. Germline trimming cut 2 bases from V and 5 bases from J; bases unmatched to any gene: 3. The CDR3 sequence is CAISEGQGYTEAFF. The CDR3 DNA follows: TGTGCCATCAGTGAGGGACAGGGGTATACTGAAGCTTTCTTT.

The J gene is TRBJ1-3, the V gene TRBV28; D not certain. CDR3 length: 15 residues. Germline V gene sequence: CDR1 MDHEN, CDR2 SYDVKM. Between the trimmed V and J ends, which lost 7 bases and 0 bases, there was a span of 13 bases. In DNA form, the CDR3 reads TGTGCCAGCACCCTGGGAGGGAGCTCTGGAAACACCATATATTTT. Residues: CASTLGGSSGNTIYF.

The gene calls are TRBV5-1 and TRBJ2-2, with D perhaps TRBD2 (6 bases). The V gene's germline CDR1 is SGHRS and CDR2 YFSETQ. V gave up 4 bases and J gave up 5 bases, with 12 bases separating them. This CDR3 region has 14 residues. The CDR3 loop reads CASSVFRGTGELFF. The CDR3 DNA reads TGCGCCAGCAGCGTCTTCCGGGGGACCGGGGAGCTGTTTTTT.

This rearrangement joins TRBV2 to TRBJ2-1; no clear D gene. The CDR3 is 13 residues long. Germline CDR1 SNHLY, CDR2 FYNNEI. V was shortened by 3 bases and J by 2 bases, with 5 bases between the two germline ends. CDR3 loop: CASSEEPYNEQFF. In DNA, the CDR3 is TGTGCCAGCAGTGAGGAGCCCTACAATGAGCAGTTCTTC.

J is TRBJ2-1 and V is TRBV7-8; 9 bases are shared with TRBD2. Losses at the gene ends were 5 bases for V and 15 bases for J; bases not matched to a gene: 11. CDR1 is SGHVS, CDR2 FQNEAQ, per germline. The length of the CDR3 is 13 residues. The CDR3 protein is CASSPRLAEPPFF. The DNA for the CDR3 is TGTGCCAGCAGCCCCCGACTAGCGGAACCCCCGTTCTTC.

V is TRBV14 and J is TRBJ2-5, with 9 bases identical to TRBD1. Germline CDR1 is SGHDN and CDR2 is FVKESK. Trimming cost V 5 bases and J 0 bases; bases outside gene matches: 7. This CDR3 comprises 16 residues. CDR3 in DNA: TGTGCCAGCAGCACGGCCGGGACAGGGCACCAAGAGACCCAGTACTTC. Amino acid sequence: CASSTAGTGHQETQYF.

This clone was observed once. This chain connects TRBV11-1 to TRBJ2-3; D unresolved. This CDR3 has 12 amino acids. CDR1 is SGHAT, CDR2 FQDESV, per germline (reference sequence). Trimming shortened V by 3 bases and J by 4 bases, and 5 bases separated the two germline ends. The CDR3 region is CASSFLSDTQYF. DNA of the CDR3: TGTGCCAGCAGCTTCTTGTCAGATACGCAGTATTTT.

This chain joins TRBV6-5 and TRBJ1-2; the match to TRBD1 covers 7 bases. Germline values: CDR1 MNHEY, CDR2 SVGAGI. Trimming took 5 bases from V and 2 from J; bases not matched to a gene: 8. The CDR3 is 15 residues long. The CDR3 nucleotides read TGTGCCAGCAGTGACTACAGGGGAGAGAACTATGGCTACACCTTC. Its protein product is CASSDYRGENYGYTF.

The chain carries TRBV4-2 and TRBJ2-7, with 16 bases that match TRBD2. The trim removed 3 bases at V and 5 bases at J, leaving 16 bases unmatched. Germline values: CDR1 LGHNA, CDR2 YNFKEQ. This CDR3 region has 20 residues. CDR3: CASSQPSGLAGGPWRDEQYF. For the CDR3, the DNA is TGTGCCAGCAGCCAGCCATCGGGACTAGCGGGAGGGCCATGGAGGGACGAGCAGTACTTC.

This chain links TRBV9 with TRBJ2-3; 7 nucleotides agree with TRBD2. Germline assignment: CDR1 SGDLS and CDR2 YYNGEE. After removal of 0 bases from V and 3 bases from J, the junction contained 10 bases not matched to a gene. The CDR3 covers 17 residues. In DNA form, the CDR3 reads TGTGCCAGCAGCGTAGCGGCTAGCGGTACTCGAACAGATACGCAGTATTTT. Translating gives CASSVAASGTRTDTQYF.

This sequence joins TRBV27 and TRBJ2-2, with 7 bases identical to TRBD2. The CDR3 contains 16 residues. The ends lost 4 bases at V and 3 bases at J; junction bases unmatched: 8. Germline-derived CDR1 and CDR2 are MNHEY and SMNVEV (reference sequence). CDR3 amino acids: CASSSSSGSHTGELFF. The CDR3 nucleotides are TGTGCCAGCAGTTCCTCTAGCGGCTCGCACACCGGGGAGCTGTTTTTT.

The rearrangement links TRBV5-4 to TRBJ2-5; TRBD1 agrees at 8 bases. V shed 0 bases, J shed 5 bases, and the junction held 12 bases outside the gene matches. The germline gives CDR1 SGHNT, CDR2 YYREEE (reference sequence). CDR3 length equals 17 residues. DNA for the CDR3: TGTGCCAGCAGCTTGGCCCTCGGAGGACAGGGTGAGGAGACCCAGTACTTC. This codes for CASSLALGGQGEETQYF.